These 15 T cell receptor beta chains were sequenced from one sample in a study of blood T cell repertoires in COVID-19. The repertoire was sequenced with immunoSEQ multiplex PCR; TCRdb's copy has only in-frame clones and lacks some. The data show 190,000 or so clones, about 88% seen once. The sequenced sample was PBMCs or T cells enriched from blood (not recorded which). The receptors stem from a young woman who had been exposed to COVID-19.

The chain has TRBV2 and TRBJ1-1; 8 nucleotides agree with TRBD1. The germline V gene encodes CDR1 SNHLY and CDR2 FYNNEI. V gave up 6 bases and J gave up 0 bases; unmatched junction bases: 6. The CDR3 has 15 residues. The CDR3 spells CASRSRTGLNTEAFF. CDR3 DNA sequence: TGTGCCAGCAGATCTAGGACAGGGTTGAACACTGAAGCTTTCTTT. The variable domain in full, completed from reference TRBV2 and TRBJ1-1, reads EPEVTQTPSHQVTQMGQEVILRCVPISNHLYFYWYRQILGQKVEFLVSFYNNEISEKSEIFDDQFSVERPDGSNFTLKIRSTKLEDSAMYFCASRSRTGLNTEAFFGQGTRLTVV.

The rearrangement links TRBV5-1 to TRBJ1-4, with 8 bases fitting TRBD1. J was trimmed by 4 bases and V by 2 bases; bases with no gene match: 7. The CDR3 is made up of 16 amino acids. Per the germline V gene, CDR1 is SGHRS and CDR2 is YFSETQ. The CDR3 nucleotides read TGCGCCAGCAGCTTTTCAGGGGGCGCGGGTAATGAAAAACTGTTTTTT. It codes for CASSFSGGAGNEKLFF.

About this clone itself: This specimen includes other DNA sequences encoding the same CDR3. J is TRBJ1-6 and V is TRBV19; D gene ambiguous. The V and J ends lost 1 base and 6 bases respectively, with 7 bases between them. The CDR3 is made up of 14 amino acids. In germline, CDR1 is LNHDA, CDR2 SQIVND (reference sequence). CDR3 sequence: CASSIGGANSPLHF. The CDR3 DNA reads TGTGCCAGTAGTATAGGAGGAGCTAATTCACCCCTCCACTTT.

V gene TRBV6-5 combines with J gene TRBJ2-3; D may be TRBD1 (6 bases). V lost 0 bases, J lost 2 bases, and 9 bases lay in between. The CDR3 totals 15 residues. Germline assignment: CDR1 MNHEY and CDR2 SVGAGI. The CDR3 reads CASSYSGGHTDTQYF. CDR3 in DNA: TGTGCCAGCAGTTACTCAGGGGGTCACACAGATACGCAGTATTTT.

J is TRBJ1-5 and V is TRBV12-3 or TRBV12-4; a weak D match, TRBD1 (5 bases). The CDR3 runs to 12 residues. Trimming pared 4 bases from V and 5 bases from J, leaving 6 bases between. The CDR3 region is CASSWGDQPQHF. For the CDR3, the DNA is TGTGCCAGCAGTTGGGGGGATCAGCCCCAGCATTTT.

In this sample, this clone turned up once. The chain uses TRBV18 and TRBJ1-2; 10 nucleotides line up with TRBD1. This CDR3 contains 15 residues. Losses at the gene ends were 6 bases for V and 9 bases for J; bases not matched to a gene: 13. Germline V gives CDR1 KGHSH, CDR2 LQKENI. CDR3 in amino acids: CASSPMGQGSGSYTF. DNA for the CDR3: TGTGCCAGCTCTCCCATGGGACAGGGGAGTGGGAGCTACACCTTC.

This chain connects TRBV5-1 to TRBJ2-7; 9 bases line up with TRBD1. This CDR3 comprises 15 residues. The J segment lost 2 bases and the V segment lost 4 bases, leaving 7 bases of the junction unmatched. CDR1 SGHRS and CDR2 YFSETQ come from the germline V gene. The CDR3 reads CASSRGQGFTYEQYF. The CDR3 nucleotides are TGCGCCAGCAGCCGAGGACAGGGGTTCACCTACGAGCAGTACTTC.

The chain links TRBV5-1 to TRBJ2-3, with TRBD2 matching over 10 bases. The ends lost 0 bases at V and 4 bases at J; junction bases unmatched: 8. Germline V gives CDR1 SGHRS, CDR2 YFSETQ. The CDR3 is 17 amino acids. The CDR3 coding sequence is TGCGCCAGCAGCTTGGTTCTGAGCGGGGGGGCCCCAGATACGCAGTATTTT. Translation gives CASSLVLSGGAPDTQYF.

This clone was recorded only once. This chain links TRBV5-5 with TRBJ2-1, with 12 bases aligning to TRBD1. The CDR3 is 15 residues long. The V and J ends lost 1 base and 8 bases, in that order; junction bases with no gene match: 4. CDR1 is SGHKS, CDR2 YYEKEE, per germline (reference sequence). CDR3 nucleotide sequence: TGTGCCAGCAGCTTGAGGGGACAGGGGGCCTATGAGCAGTTCTTC. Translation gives CASSLRGQGAYEQFF. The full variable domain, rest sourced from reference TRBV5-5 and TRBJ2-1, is DAGVTQSPTHLIKTRGQQVTLRCSPISGHKSVSWYQQVLGQGPQFIFQYYEKEERGRGNFPDRFSARQFPNYSSELNVNALLLGDSALYLCASSLRGQGAYEQFFGPGTRLTVL.

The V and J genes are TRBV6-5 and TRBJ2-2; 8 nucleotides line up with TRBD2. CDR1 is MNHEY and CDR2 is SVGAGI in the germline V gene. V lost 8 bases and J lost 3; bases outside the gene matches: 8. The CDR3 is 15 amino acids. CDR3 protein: CASLGLGRDTGELFF. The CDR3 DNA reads TGTGCCAGCCTGGGACTAGGGAGGGACACCGGGGAGCTGTTTTTT.

The CDR3, as DNA: TGTGCCACCAGCCGGAGTGACAGGGCCGGCCGGGGTTCCGAGCAGTACTTC. It yields the protein CATSRSDRAGRGSEQYF. The chain joins TRBV15 to TRBJ2-7; 7 nucleotides agree with TRBD1. CDR1 LNHNV and CDR2 YYDKDF come from the germline V gene (reference sequence). This CDR3 spans 17 amino acids. The V and J ends lost 5 bases and 6 bases, in that order; junction bases with no gene match: 19.

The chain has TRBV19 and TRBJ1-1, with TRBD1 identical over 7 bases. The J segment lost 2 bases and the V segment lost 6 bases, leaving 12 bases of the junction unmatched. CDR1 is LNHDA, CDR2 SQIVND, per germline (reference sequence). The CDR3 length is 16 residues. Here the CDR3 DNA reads TGTGCCAGTAGGATTCAGGGGGGTATAAGCAACACTGAAGCTTTCTTT. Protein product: CASRIQGGISNTEAFF. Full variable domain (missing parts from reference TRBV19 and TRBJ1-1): DGGITQSPKYLFRKEGQNVTLSCEQNLNHDAMYWYRQDPGQGLRLIYYSQIVNDFQKGDIAEGYSVSREKKESFPLTVTSAQKNPTAFYLCASRIQGGISNTEAFFGQGTRLTVV.

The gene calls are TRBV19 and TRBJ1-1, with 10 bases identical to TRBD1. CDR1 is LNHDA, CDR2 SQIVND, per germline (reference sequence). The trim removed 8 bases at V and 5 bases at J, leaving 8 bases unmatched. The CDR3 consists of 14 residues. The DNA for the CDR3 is TGTGCCAGTCGGGACAGGGGAAGCGGAACTGAAGCTTTCTTT. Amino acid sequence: CASRDRGSGTEAFF. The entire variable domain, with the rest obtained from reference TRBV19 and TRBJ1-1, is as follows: DGGITQSPKYLFRKEGQNVTLSCEQNLNHDAMYWYRQDPGQGLRLIYYSQIVNDFQKGDIAEGYSVSREKKESFPLTVTSAQKNPTAFYLCASRDRGSGTEAFFGQGTRLTVV.

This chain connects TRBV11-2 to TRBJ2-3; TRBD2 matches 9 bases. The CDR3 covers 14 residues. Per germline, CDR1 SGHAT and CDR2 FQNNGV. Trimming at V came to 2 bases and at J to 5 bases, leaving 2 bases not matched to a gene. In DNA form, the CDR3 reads TGTGCCAGCAGCTTAATTAGCGGGGGAGATACGCAGTATTTT. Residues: CASSLISGGDTQYF.

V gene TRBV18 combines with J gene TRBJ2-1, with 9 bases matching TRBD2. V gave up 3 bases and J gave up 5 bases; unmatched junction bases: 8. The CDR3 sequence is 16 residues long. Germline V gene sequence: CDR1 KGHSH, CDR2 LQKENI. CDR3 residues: CASSPDSGGRNNEQFF. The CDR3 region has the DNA TGTGCCAGCTCACCTGACAGCGGGGGGAGAAACAATGAGCAGTTCTTC.